These T cell receptor beta chains were read from a single sample in a study of shared clonotypes between healthy human individuals. Some clones are missing from TCRdb's copy, which holds only in-frame ones; the method was immunoSEQ multiplex PCR. The sample has fewer than 550,000 clones, about three quarters seen once. The sample taken for sequencing was PBMCs. These TCRs come from a woman in her 40s in good health. Some clones in this sample may be carry-over from other donors' samples. Both conserved end residues are trimmed from each CDR3. D genes are given only for firm matches. The size of a clone is reported for some rows only, either as once, few or many, or as a class for expanded clones.

V: TRBV28
size: many
D: .
CDR3: ASSRHISIGLNEQF

V: TRBV29-1
size: many
D: .
CDR3: SVEWPSRTETQY

V: TRBV4-1
size: .
D: TRBD2
CDR3: ASSRRREGQGTGELF

V: TRBV6-1
size: .
D: TRBD1
CDR3: GEVDRGSGYT

V: TRBV10-2
size: .
D: .
CDR3: ASSEWMRTASYEQY

V: TRBV7-3
size: .
D: .
CDR3: ASSSRRNTEAF

V: TRBV9
size: many
D: .
CDR3: ASSPPGTAAETQY

V: TRBV7-2
size: .
D: TRBD1
CDR3: ASSPGQGNQPQH

V: TRBV7-2
size: few
D: .
CDR3: ATNPRGAGNTEAF

V: TRBV7-2
size: .
D: TRBD2
CDR3: ASSWGGNEQF

V: TRBV6-1
size: .
D: TRBD1
CDR3: ASRTPGQRNYGYT

V: TRBV10-2
size: once
D: .
CDR3: ASTERGEETQY

V: TRBV7-9
size: few
D: TRBD1
CDR3: ASSLAAGGESPFSYEQY

V: TRBV14
size: .
D: .
CDR3: ASSQVGVGYEQF

V: TRBV2
size: .
D: .
CDR3: ASSEGRGAYEQY

V: TRBV5-1
size: .
D: TRBD1
CDR3: ASSLAGQEFGNTIY

V: TRBV27
size: .
D: TRBD2
CDR3: ASSAWTSGRGNIQY

V: TRBV30
size: .
D: TRBD1
CDR3: AWSPWTGVGKESEQY

V: TRBV11-2
size: .
D: TRBD2
CDR3: ASSSKGLAGPDTQY

V: TRBV5-1
size: .
D: .
CDR3: ASSSQVAEETQY

V: TRBV27
size: .
D: TRBD1
CDR3: ASKVLGQGISGANVLT

V: TRBV5-4
size: few
D: TRBD2
CDR3: ASSSTRTSSEQY

V: TRBV19
size: .
D: TRBD1
CDR3: ASRTRDRVEKLF

V: TRBV4-2
size: once
D: .
CDR3: ASSLGAGQPQH